Each of the 26 T cell receptor beta chains below was sequenced from the same sample in a study of post-analysis software for immune sequencing data. Whole-study results and caveats: The five TRBV segments detected at higher frequency in patients than in controls included TRBV5-6, TRBV5-1 and TRBV20-1.

Unique molecular identifiers featured in each of the TCR beta cDNA libraries. Via MiXCR, TCRdb re-called the PCR reads, giving one row per CDR3 protein. This table holds 250,000 to 300,000 distinct CDR3 sequences, 35% to 40% found once. Antigens of these TCRs are unknown. Sequenced material: blood. All receptors come from a girl aged 10 to 17 with multiple sclerosis.

The chain is built from TRBV29-1 and TRBJ1-1; 7 bases are shared with TRBD1. Germline values: CDR1 SQVTM, CDR2 ANQGSEA. CDR3 length: 13 amino acids. Trimming took 4 bases from V and 3 from J; bases not matched to a gene: 5. CDR3 residues: CSVARRGDTEAFF. The CDR3 bases are TGCAGCGTTGCTCGCAGGGGGGACACTGAAGCTTTCTTT.

On this clonotype itself: A read error may explain this, as a much larger clone is one base away. This chain uses TRBV5-1 with TRBJ2-1, with D possibly matching TRBD1 (5 bases). The J call could be wrong; TRBJ2-7 is a better fit for the DNA end. The CDR3 consists of 17 residues. CDR1 is SGHRS, CDR2 YFSETQ, per germline. The CDR3 is CASSLDVQGLSYNEQYF. CDR3 nucleotides: TGCGCCAGCAGCTTGGATGTCCAGGGCTTATCCTACAATGAGCAGTACTTC.

This clonotype occurred many times. The rearrangement uses TRBV11-2 and TRBJ2-5; the match to TRBD2 covers 8 bases. With 5 bases clipped from V and 4 bases from J, the junction kept 9 bases outside the gene matches. CDR3 length: 15 residues. CDR1 is SGHAT and CDR2 is FQNNGV in the germline V gene. DNA of the CDR3: TGTGCCAGCAGCCCCCCCGGGACTAGAGGAGAGACCCAGTACTTC. Its translation: CASSPPGTRGETQYF.

A note on this clonotype: A much larger clone differs from this one at a single base, so this may be a read error. The chain links TRBV7-8 to TRBJ1-1, with D unresolved. Germline values: CDR1 SGHVS, CDR2 FQNEAQ. The CDR3 length is 13 residues. This chain's CDR3 is CANSLVGTTEAFF. CDR3 in DNA: TGTGCCAACAGCTTAGTAGGCACGACTGAAGCTTTCTTT. The full variable domain, its missing parts supplied by reference TRBV7-8 and TRBJ1-1, is GAGVSQSPRYKVAKRGQDVALRCDPISGHVSLFWYQQALGQGPEFLTYFQNEAQLDKSGLPSDRFFAERPEGSVSTLKIQRTQQEDSAVYLCANSLVGTTEAFFGQGTRLTVV.

About this clonotype: This sequence may be a read error, since a much larger clone differs from it by one base. The V gene is TRBV27, the J gene TRBJ2-5; maybe TRBD1 (6 bases). The length of the CDR3 is 13 residues. V lost 6 bases to trimming and J lost 11 bases, with 19 bases between them. The germline V gene has CDR1 MNHEY and CDR2 SMNVEV (reference sequence). This CDR3 reads CASRAGAGDEQYF. The CDR3 DNA follows: TGTGCCAGCAGGGCAGGGGCCGGGGATGAGCAGTACTTC.

This clonotype was detected a few times. The chain couples TRBV6-5 to TRBJ2-7; the D is unclear. Germline V gene sequence: CDR1 MNHEY, CDR2 SVGAGI. Between the trimmed V and J ends, which lost 6 bases and 5 bases, there was a span of 20 bases. CDR3 size: 15 residues. The CDR3 sequence: CASRETGSTLNEQYF. DNA of the CDR3: TGTGCCAGCAGAGAGACCGGATCGACGCTTAACGAGCAGTACTTC.

This clonotype was seen ten or more times. In nucleotides, the CDR3 is TGTGCCAGCACCCAGGGGGCGGGAGGGAGCGGGCAGTATTTT. Translated, it gives CASTQGAGGSGQYF. V and J are TRBV12-3 or TRBV12-4 and TRBJ2-3; D might be TRBD2 (9 bases). V lost 7 bases and J lost 11, with 22 bases in between. CDR3 length: 14 residues.

Comments on this clonotype: A read error may account for a junction end that differs from germline. The chain carries TRBV6-6 and TRBJ1-3; the D gene is possibly TRBD1 (6 bases). The CDR3 consists of 14 residues. The germline V gene encodes CDR1 MNHNY and CDR2 SVGAGI (reference sequence). The CDR3 here is CAIRGGNSENTIYF. As DNA, the CDR3 is TGTGCCATACGAGGGGGGAACTCTGAAAACACCATATATTTT.

In this sample, this clonotype turned up a few times. The J gene is TRBJ2-5, the V gene TRBV29-1, with 7 bases that match TRBD2. The length of the CDR3 is 14 residues. The ends lost 6 bases at V and 4 bases at J; junction bases unmatched: 11. Germline assignment: CDR1 SQVTM and CDR2 ANQGSEA. In DNA form, the CDR3 reads TGCAGCGTCCGCAAGTTGGGGGGGGGAGAGACCCAGTACTTC. Translating it yields CSVRKLGGGETQYF.

With respect to this clonotype: At one end the junction does not follow the germline gene, possibly because of a read error. The chain has TRBV29-1 and TRBJ2-2, with 9 bases identical to TRBD1. CDR3 length: 13 residues. From germline, CDR1 is SQVTM and CDR2 ANQGSEA. CDR3 nucleotides: TGCAGCGTTGGGACAGGGGAAATTGGGGAGCGGTTTTTT. Translating it yields CSVGTGEIGERFF.

The rearrangement links TRBV7-9 to TRBJ2-1; TRBD2 matches at 9 bases. CDR1 SEHNR and CDR2 FQNEAQ come from the germline V gene (reference sequence). V shed 5 bases, J shed 7 bases, and the junction held 9 bases outside the gene matches. CDR3 length: 15 amino acids. The CDR3 DNA reads TGTGCCAGCAGCAACAAGCGGGGGGCGGGGAATGAGCAGTTCTTC. This translates into CASSNKRGAGNEQFF.

The chain couples TRBV5-1 to TRBJ2-1; 9 bases map to TRBD2. V lost 1 base, J lost 5 bases, and 7 bases stayed unmatched. The CDR3 contains 16 residues. Germline loops: CDR1 SGHRS, CDR2 YFSETQ. CDR3 nucleotides: TGCGCCAGCAGCTTGCATCGTAGCGGGAGAGACAATGAGCAGTTCTTC. This sequence encodes CASSLHRSGRDNEQFF.

A few counts support this clonotype. The chain employs TRBV5-1 and TRBJ2-2, with TRBD2 as a possible D gene (7 bases). The CDR3 consists of 13 residues. Trimming left V 7 bases short and J 7 bases short, with 14 bases between. CDR1 is SGHRS and CDR2 is YFSETQ in the germline V gene. This CDR3 is CASGGATGGELFF. For the CDR3, the DNA is TGCGCCAGCGGGGGGGCCACTGGCGGGGAGCTGTTTTTT.

The rearrangement uses TRBV5-1 and TRBJ2-5; 12 bases line up with TRBD2. Trimming at V came to 2 bases and at J to 5 bases, leaving 10 bases not matched to a gene. The germline CDR1 and CDR2 sequences are SGHRS and YFSETQ. This CDR3 has 17 residues. This CDR3 is CASSLRTSGVLRETQYF. CDR3 bases: TGCGCCAGCAGCTTAAGGACTAGCGGGGTCCTTCGGGAGACCCAGTACTTC.

This clonotype was recorded many times. The rearrangement joins TRBV10-3 to TRBJ2-1, with 9 bases identical to TRBD2. Per germline, CDR1 ENHRY and CDR2 SYGVKD. This CDR3 comprises 15 residues. Germline trimming cut 0 bases from V and 7 bases from J; bases unmatched to any gene: 4. The CDR3 reads CAISESASGNNEQFF. In DNA form, the CDR3 reads TGTGCCATCAGTGAGTCGGCTAGCGGGAATAATGAGCAGTTCTTC.

This clonotype came up many times. CDR3 amino acids: CASSLGENQETQYF. CDR3 coding DNA: TGCGCCAGCAGCTTGGGGGAGAACCAAGAGACCCAGTACTTC. The genes are TRBV5-1 and TRBJ2-5; D is possibly TRBD2 (5 bases). The germline gives CDR1 SGHRS, CDR2 YFSETQ. V lost 0 bases, J lost 0 bases, and 6 bases lay in between. The CDR3 consists of 14 residues.

This clonotype has at least ten counts. The chain employs TRBV6-1 and TRBJ2-2, with D perhaps matching TRBD1 or TRBD2 (5 bases each). CDR1 MNHNS and CDR2 SASEGT come from the germline V gene. Trimming cost V 9 bases and J 2 bases, with 10 bases left between them. The CDR3 length is 13 residues. The CDR3 spells CASDRGNTGELFF. The DNA of the CDR3 is TGTGCCAGTGACCGGGGCAACACCGGGGAGCTGTTTTTT.

The rearrangement joins TRBV14 to TRBJ1-1; D may be TRBD1 (6 bases). There are 14 residues in the CDR3. The V end lost 4 bases, the J end lost 1 base, and 10 bases lay between the germline ends. Germline values: CDR1 SGHDN, CDR2 FVKESK. The CDR3 protein is CASSLQGSNTEAFF. The CDR3, as DNA: TGTGCCAGCAGCCTACAGGGTTCGAACACTGAAGCTTTCTTT.

This clonotype was detected ten times or more. V gene TRBV3-1 combines with J gene TRBJ2-5; 10 bases are shared with TRBD2. The CDR3 is made up of 15 amino acids. Germline V gene lookup returns CDR1 LGHDT and CDR2 YNNKEL (reference sequence). V was pared by 2 bases and J by 8 bases, with 8 bases of the junction left unmatched. CDR3 protein: CASSQRETSGLTQYF. The DNA for the CDR3 is TGTGCCAGCAGCCAACGCGAGACTAGCGGGCTTACCCAGTACTTC.

The rearrangement uses TRBV12-3 or TRBV12-4 and TRBJ1-2; tentative D call: TRBD1 (6 bases). V gave up 7 bases and J gave up 6 bases, with 15 bases separating them. This CDR3 has 13 amino acids. CDR3 in DNA: TGTGCCAGCACCAAGAGGGGGGCTGATGGCTACACCTTC. Residues: CASTKRGADGYTF.

This clonotype was seen only a few times. A much larger clone differs by one base, so this may be a read error. The gene calls are TRBV7-2 and TRBJ2-1; TRBD2 aligns across 7 bases. The CDR3 is 16 amino acids. CDR1 is SGHTA, CDR2 FQGNSA, per germline. The DNA of the CDR3 is TGTGCCGGCAGCTTCTTTTCCAGCGGGACCTACAATGAGCAGTTCTTC. Its protein product is CAGSFFSSGTYNEQFF.

The J gene is TRBJ2-2, the V gene TRBV5-1; TRBD2 aligns across 13 bases. CDR3 length equals 15 residues. CDR1 SGHRS and CDR2 YFSETQ come from the germline V gene. V gave up 4 bases and J gave up 6 bases; unmatched junction bases: 3. The CDR3 DNA is TGCGCCAGCAGCCCCGGACTAGCGGGAGCCGGGGAGCTGTTTTTT. Amino acids: CASSPGLAGAGELFF. Complete variable domain (other parts from reference TRBV5-1 and TRBJ2-2): KAGVTQTPRYLIKTRGQQVTLSCSPISGHRSVSWYQQTPGQGLQFLFEYFSETQRNKGNFPGRFSGRQFSNSRSEMNVSTLELGDSALYLCASSPGLAGAGELFFGEGSRLTVL.

This clonotype appeared many times. This chain joins TRBV7-9 and TRBJ2-2; D gene ambiguous. CDR1 SEHNR and CDR2 FQNEAQ come from the germline V gene (reference sequence). The CDR3 covers 14 residues. V was trimmed by 2 bases and J by 2 bases, leaving 6 bases between them. Written as DNA, the CDR3 is TGTGCCAGCAGCTTAAAACAAAACACCGGGGAGCTGTTTTTT. Its translation: CASSLKQNTGELFF.

CDR3 sequence: CASSTYSTEAFF. The CDR3, as DNA: TGTGCCAGTAGTACATACAGCACTGAAGCTTTCTTT. This chain joins TRBV19 and TRBJ1-1; D not resolved. This CDR3 has 12 residues. The germline gives CDR1 LNHDA, CDR2 SQIVND (reference sequence). V was clipped by 4 bases and J by 4 bases, with 7 bases between them.

The gene calls are TRBV12-5 and TRBJ1-3; TRBD1 might be the D (5 bases). Germline loops: CDR1 LGHNT, CDR2 FRNRAP. This CDR3 comprises 15 residues. Trimming left V 2 bases short and J 0 bases short, with 8 bases between. In nucleotides, the CDR3 is TGTGCTAGTGGTTTGTCCGGGGGCTCTGGAAACACCATATATTTT. Translating it yields CASGLSGGSGNTIYF.

This clonotype was counted ten times or more. The CDR3 here is CASSQSRDRNYGYTF. For the CDR3, the DNA is TGTGCCAGCAGCCAATCTAGGGACAGGAACTATGGCTACACCTTC. The chain couples TRBV3-1 to TRBJ1-2, with 8 bases that match TRBD1. CDR3 size: 15 residues. Trimming took 2 bases from V and 2 from J; bases not matched to a gene: 4. CDR1 is LGHDT and CDR2 is YNNKEL in the germline V gene (reference sequence).